This TCR beta chain came from a study of CD8 T cells in ankylosing spondylitis. Trimming took 1 base from V and 6 from J, leaving 16 bases between them. This CDR3 contains 15 residues. In germline, CDR1 is SGHRS, CDR2 YFSETQ. The authors made TCR beta libraries by quantitative 5'-RACE with molecular barcodes. TCRdb fed the 5' RACE reads into MiXCR, producing one record per CDR3 protein. The table has 200,000 to 300,000 distinct CDR3 sequences, about 9.1% seen once. Notes on the study in general: Disease-linked clones were reportedly significantly enriched in matched ankylosing spondylitis synovial fluid. Existing reports had already noted some motif variants in reactive arthritis synovial fluid and blood. As for the disease-linked clones, they showed a CD8+ phenotype and occurred at relatively low frequencies in peripheral blood.

This clonotype was counted at least ten times. Its antigen is currently unknown. This sequence was found in a male donor with ankylosing spondylitis or in good health (not recorded which). The rearrangement uses TRBV5-1 and TRBJ2-5; D is unresolved. The sample taken for sequencing was blood, either unsorted or a sorted T cell fraction (not recorded which). CDR3 DNA sequence: TGCGCCAGCAGCTTGCTCGGCGAAAGTTTTCAGACCCAGTACTTC. Amino acids: CASSLLGESFQTQYF.